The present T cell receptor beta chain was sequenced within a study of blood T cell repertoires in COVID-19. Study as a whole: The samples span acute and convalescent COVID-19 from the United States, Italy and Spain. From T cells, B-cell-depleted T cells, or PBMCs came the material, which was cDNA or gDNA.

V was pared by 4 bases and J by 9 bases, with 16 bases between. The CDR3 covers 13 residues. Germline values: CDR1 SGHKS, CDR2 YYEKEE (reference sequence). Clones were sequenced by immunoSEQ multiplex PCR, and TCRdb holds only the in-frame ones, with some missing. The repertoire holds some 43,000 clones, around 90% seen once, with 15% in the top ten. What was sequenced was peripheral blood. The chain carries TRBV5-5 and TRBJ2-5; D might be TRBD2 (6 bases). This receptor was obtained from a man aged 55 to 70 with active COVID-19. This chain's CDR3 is CASSAGPEQAQYF. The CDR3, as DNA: TGTGCCAGCAGCGCGGGACCGGAGCAGGCCCAGTACTTC.